This entry describes one TCR beta chain. Its specificity is unknown. V lost 4 bases to trimming and J lost 11 bases, with 13 bases between them. The CDR3 extends over 12 amino acids. Germline CDR1 is SGHKS and CDR2 is YYEKEE (reference sequence). This sample stems from a study of shared clonotypes between healthy human individuals. Study details: There were three CD4 naive, three CD4 memory, two CD8 naive and one CD8 memory plates per donor. General study points: Naive subsets generally exceeded memory subsets in estimated richness. Non-shared clonotypes were found to have lower generation probabilities than the clonotypes that were shared by all four of the sorted-subset donors.

Libraries were prepared by immunoSEQ multiplex PCR; TCRdb keeps only in-frame clonotypes and omits some of them. The sample consists of about 1.5 million clones, roughly 96% of them appearing once. This TCR came from a man aged 25 to 40 in good health. This chain connects TRBV5-5 to TRBJ2-1; D is undetermined. The source material was naive CD4+ T cells sorted from blood. Noted subset: CD45RA+ positively selected. The CDR3 spells CASSREVLQQFF. The CDR3 bases are TGTGCCAGCAGCCGTGAAGTGTTGCAGCAGTTCTTC.